This TCR delta chain derives from a study of γδ T cells in repeated Plasmodium falciparum infection. Study details: Age- and gender-matched Australian children served as comparison for malaria-exposed Malian children.

Study-wide results and caveats: Vdelta2-negative gammadelta repertoires, largely Vdelta1+, seemingly showed infection-driven waves of new clonal selection.

Between the trimmed V and J ends, which lost 10 bases and 1 base, there was a span of 31 bases. Germline assignment: CDR1 TSWWSYY and CDR2 QGS. The CDR3 length is 19 residues. This clone occurred a few times. Its specificity is unknown. A far larger clone is one nucleotide away, so this likely arose from a read error. This sample also contains other DNA sequences that code for the same CDR3. Gammadelta T cells were flow-sorted from PBMC into Vgamma9/Vdelta2+ and Vdelta2-negative populations for bulk analysis. Both TRG and TRD chains were sequenced from each sorted sample. TCRdb reprocessed the multiplex PCR reads using CATT. The data hold 50,000 or so delta-chain clones, with less than 2% observed a single time.

This chain joins TRDV1 and TRDJ1, with D unresolved. The sequence was collected from a pool of human donors (malaria-infected and uninfected, not separated). Sample: gamma-delta T cells from blood. Here the CDR3 DNA reads TGTGCTCCACAGGGCCCTTTCCCTCCATCGTACGAGGCCACCGATAAACTCATCTTT. Its translation is CAPQGPFPPSYEATDKLIF.